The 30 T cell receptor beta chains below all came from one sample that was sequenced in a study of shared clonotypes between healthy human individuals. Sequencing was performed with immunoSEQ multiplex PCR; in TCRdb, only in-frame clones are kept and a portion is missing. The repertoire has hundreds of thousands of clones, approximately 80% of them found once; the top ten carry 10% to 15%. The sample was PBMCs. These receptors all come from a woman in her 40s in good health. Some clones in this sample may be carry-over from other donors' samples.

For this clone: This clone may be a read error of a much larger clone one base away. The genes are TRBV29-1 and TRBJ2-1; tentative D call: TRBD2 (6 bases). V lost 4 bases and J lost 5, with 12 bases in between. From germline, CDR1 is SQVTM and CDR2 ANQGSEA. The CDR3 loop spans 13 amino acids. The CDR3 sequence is CSVGSGPNNEQFF. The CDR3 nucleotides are TGCAGCGTTGGCAGCGGGCCGAACAATGAGCAGTTCTTC.

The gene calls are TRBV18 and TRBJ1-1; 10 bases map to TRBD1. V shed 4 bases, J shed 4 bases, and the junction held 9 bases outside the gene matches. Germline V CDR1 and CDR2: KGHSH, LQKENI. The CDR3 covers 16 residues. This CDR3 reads CASSLFRQGASTEAFF. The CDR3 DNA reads TGTGCCAGCTCACTTTTCCGACAGGGGGCCAGCACTGAAGCTTTCTTT.

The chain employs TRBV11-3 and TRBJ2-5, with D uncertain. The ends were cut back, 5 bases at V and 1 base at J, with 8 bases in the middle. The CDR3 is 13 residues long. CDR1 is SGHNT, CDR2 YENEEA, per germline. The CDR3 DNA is TGTGCCAGCAGCCAGTCGCCCCAAGAGACCCAGTACTTC. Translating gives CASSQSPQETQYF. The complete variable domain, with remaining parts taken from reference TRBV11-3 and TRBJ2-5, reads EAGVVQSPRYKIIEKKQPVAFWCNPISGHNTLYWYLQNLGQGPELLIRYENEEAVDDSQLPKDRFSAERLKGVDSTLKIQPAELGDSAVYLCASSQSPQETQYFGPGTRLLVL.

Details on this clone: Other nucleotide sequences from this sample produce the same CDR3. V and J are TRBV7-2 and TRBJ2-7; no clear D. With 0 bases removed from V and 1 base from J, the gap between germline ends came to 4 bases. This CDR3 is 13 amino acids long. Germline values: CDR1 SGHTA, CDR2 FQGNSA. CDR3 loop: CASSLAGSYEQYF. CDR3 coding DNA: TGTGCCAGCAGCTTAGCGGGATCCTACGAGCAGTACTTC.

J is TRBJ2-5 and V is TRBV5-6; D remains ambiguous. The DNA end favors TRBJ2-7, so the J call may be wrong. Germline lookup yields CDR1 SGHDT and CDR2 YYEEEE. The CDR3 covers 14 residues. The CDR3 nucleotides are TGTGCCAGCAGCTCTTATTACGGTGCCTACGAGCAGTACTTC. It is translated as CASSSYYGAYEQYF.

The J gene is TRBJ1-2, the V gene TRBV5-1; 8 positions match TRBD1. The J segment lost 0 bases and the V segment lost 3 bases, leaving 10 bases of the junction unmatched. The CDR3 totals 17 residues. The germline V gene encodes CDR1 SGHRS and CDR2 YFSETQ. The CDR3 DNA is TGCGCCAGCAGCTCCGGGACAGGCCCTTTTACTAACTATGGCTACACCTTC. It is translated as CASSSGTGPFTNYGYTF.

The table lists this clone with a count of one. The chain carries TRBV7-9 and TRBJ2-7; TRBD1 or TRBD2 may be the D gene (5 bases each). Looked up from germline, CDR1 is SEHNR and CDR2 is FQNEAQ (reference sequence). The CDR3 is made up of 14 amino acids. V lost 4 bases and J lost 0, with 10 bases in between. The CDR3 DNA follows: TGTGCCAGCAGCTCCGCTGGGACCTCCTACGAGCAGTACTTC. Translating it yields CASSSAGTSYEQYF.

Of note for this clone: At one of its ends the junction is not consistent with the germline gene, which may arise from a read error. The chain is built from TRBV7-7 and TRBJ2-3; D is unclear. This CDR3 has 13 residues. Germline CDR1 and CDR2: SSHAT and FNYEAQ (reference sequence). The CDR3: CASSFAPTDTQYF. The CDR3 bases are TGTGCTAGCAGCTTTGCTCCCACAGATACGCAGTATTTT.

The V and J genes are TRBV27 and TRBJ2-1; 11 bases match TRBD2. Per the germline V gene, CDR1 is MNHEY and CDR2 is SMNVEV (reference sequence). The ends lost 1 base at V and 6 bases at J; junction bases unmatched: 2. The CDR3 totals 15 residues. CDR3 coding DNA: TGTGCCAGCAGTTTATTAGCGGGAGGGAGCAATGAGCAGTTCTTC. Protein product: CASSLLAGGSNEQFF.

In DNA form, the CDR3 reads TGTGCCAGCAGCTTTTCGGGGCAGGGGCCAGGCTACACCTTC. Translating it yields CASSFSGQGPGYTF. The V call is TRBV5-4, the J call TRBJ1-2; D possibly corresponds to TRBD1 (6 bases). The CDR3 spans 14 residues. Germline CDR1 SGHNT, CDR2 YYREEE (reference sequence). Trimming shortened V by 2 bases and J by 8 bases, and 16 bases separated the two germline ends.

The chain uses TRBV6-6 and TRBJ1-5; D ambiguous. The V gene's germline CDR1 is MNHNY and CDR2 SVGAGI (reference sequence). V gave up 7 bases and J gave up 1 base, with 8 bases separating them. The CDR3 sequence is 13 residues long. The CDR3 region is CASTTVSNQPQHF. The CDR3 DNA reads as TGTGCCAGCACCACCGTAAGCAATCAGCCCCAGCATTTT.

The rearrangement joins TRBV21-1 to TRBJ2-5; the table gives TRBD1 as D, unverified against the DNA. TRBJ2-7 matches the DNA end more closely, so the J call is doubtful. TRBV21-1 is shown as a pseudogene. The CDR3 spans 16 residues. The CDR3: CASSKGTDRVPSEQYF. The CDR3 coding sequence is TGTGCCAGCAGCAAAGGGACGGACAGGGTCCCCAGCGAGCAGTACTTC.

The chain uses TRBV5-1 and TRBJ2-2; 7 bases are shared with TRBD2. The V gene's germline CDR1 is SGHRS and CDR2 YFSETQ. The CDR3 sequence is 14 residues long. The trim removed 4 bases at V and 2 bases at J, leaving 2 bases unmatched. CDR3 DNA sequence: TGCGCCAGCAGCGCTAGCGGCAACACCGGGGAGCTGTTTTTT. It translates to CASSASGNTGELFF.

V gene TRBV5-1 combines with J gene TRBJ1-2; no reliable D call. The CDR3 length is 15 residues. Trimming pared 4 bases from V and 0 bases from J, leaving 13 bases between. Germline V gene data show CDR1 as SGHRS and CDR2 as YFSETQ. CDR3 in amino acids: CASSPDPQANYGYTF. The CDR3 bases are TGCGCCAGCAGCCCCGATCCGCAAGCTAACTATGGCTACACCTTC.

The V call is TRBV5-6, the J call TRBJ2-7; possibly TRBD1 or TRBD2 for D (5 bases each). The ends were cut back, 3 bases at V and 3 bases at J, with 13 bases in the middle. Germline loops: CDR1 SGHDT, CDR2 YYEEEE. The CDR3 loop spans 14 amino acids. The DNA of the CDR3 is TGTGCCAGCAGCTGGCTGGGGGACCGCTACGAGCAGTACTTC. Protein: CASSWLGDRYEQYF.

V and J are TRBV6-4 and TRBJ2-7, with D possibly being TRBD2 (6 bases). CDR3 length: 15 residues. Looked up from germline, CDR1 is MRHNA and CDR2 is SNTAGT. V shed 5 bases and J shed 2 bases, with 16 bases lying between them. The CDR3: CASSPRLDPPYEQYF. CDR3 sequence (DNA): TGTGCCAGCAGTCCCCGACTAGATCCGCCCTACGAGCAGTACTTC.

CDR3 in DNA: TGCGCCAGCAGCTTGTATGGGACAGTAAACACCGGGGAGCTGTTTTTT. Encoded protein: CASSLYGTVNTGELFF. V and J are TRBV5-1 and TRBJ2-2, with 7 bases identical to TRBD1. CDR1 and CDR2 from the germline V gene are SGHRS and YFSETQ. The CDR3 totals 16 residues. V lost 1 base and J lost 2; bases outside the gene matches: 5.

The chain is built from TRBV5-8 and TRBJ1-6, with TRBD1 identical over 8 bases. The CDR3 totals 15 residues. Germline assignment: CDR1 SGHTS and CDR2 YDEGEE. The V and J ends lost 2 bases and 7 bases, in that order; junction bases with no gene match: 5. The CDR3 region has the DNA TGTGCCAGCAGCTTTCGGACAGGGAGGAATTCACCCCTCCACTTT. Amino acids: CASSFRTGRNSPLHF.

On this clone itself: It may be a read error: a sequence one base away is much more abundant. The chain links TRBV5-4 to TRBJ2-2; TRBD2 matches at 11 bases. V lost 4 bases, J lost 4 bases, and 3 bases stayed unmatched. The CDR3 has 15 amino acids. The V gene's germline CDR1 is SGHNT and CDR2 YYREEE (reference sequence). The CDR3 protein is CASSPGLAGTGELFF. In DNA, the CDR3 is TGTGCCAGCAGCCCTGGACTAGCGGGCACCGGGGAGCTGTTTTTT.

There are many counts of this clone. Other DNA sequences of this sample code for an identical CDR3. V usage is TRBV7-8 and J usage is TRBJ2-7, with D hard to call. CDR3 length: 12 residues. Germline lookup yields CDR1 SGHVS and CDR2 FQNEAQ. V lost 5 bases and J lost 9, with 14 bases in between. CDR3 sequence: CASSPARIGQYF. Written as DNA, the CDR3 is TGTGCCAGCAGCCCCGCCAGAATCGGGCAGTACTTC.

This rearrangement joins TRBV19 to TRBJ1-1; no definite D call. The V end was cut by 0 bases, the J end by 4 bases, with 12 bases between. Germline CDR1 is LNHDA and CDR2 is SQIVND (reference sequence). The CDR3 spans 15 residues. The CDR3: CASSIEGIGGTEAFF. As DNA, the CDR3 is TGTGCCAGTAGTATAGAAGGGATTGGAGGCACTGAAGCTTTCTTT.

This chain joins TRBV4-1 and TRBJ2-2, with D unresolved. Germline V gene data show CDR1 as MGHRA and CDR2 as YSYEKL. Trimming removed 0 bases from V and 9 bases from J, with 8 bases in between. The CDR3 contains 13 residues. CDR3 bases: TGCGCCAGCAGCCAAGAACGAGCTAGGGAGCTGTTTTTT. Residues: CASSQERARELFF.

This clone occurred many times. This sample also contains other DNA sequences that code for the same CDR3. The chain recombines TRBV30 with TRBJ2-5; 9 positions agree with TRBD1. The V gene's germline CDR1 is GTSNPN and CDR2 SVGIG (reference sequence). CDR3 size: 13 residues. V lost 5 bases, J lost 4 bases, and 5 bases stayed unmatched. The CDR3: CAWRGQGPETQYF. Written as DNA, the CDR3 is TGTGCCTGGCGGGGACAGGGCCCAGAGACCCAGTACTTC.

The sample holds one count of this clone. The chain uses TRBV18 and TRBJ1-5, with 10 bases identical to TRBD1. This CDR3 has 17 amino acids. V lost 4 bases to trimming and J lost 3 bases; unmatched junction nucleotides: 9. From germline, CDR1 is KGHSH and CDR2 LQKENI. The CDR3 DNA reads TGTGCCAGCTCACTCGGCTGGGACAGGGGAATCAATCAGCCCCAGCATTTT. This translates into CASSLGWDRGINQPQHF.

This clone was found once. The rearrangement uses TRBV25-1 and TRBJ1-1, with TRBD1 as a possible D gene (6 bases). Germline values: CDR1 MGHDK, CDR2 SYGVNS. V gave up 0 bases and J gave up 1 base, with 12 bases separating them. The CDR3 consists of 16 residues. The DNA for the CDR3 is TGTGCCAGCAGTGAATATCGGCAGGGGAAGAACACTGAAGCTTTCTTT. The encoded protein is CASSEYRQGKNTEAFF. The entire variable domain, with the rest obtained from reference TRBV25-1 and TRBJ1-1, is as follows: EADIYQTPRYLVIGTGKKITLECSQTMGHDKMYWYQQDPGMELHLIHYSYGVNSTEKGDLSSESTVSRIRTEHFPLTLESARPSHTSQYLCASSEYRQGKNTEAFFGQGTRLTVV.

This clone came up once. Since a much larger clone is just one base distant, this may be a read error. In DNA, the CDR3 is TGTGCCAGCAGCTTTCATATGAACACTGAAGCTTTCTTT. It encodes CASSFHMNTEAFF. V gene TRBV7-2 combines with J gene TRBJ1-1; D not resolved. The CDR3 has 13 residues. Germline lookup yields CDR1 SGHTA and CDR2 FQGNSA. With 3 bases removed from V and 0 bases from J, the gap between germline ends came to 5 bases.

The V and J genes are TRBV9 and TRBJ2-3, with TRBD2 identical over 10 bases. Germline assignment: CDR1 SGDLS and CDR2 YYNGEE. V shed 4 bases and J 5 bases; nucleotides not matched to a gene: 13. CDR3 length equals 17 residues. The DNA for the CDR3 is TGTGCCAGCAGCCCCTACGGACAAGCGGGAGGGGTAGATACGCAGTATTTT. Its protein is CASSPYGQAGGVDTQYF.

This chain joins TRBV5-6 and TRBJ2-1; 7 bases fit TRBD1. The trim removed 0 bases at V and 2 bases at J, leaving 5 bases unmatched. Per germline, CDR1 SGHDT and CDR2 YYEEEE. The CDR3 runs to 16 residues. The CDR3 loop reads CASSLVGQETYNEQFF. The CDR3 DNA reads TGTGCCAGCAGCTTGGTTGGACAGGAAACCTACAATGAGCAGTTCTTC.

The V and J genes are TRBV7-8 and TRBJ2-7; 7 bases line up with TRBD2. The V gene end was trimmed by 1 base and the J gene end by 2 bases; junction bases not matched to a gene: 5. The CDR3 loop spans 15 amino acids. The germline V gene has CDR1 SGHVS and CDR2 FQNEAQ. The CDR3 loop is CASSLEGGGPYEQYF. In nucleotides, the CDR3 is TGTGCCAGCAGCTTAGAAGGCGGGGGTCCCTACGAGCAGTACTTC.

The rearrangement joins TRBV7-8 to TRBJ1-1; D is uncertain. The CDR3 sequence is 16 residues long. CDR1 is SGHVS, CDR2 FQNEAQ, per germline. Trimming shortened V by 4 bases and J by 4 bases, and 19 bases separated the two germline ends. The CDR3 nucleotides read TGTGCCAGCAGCTGGGTGGGTGGAGCCCCCCCCACTGAAGCTTTCTTT. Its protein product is CASSWVGGAPPTEAFF.